The source of this T cell receptor beta chain is a study of molecular identifiers for immune sequencing clone quantification (dated by TCRdb to 2017 to 2018). Study-wide context: For a replicate experiment, RNA from around 20,000 or 100,000 naive CD8 T cells was divided into five aliquots, of which four were sequenced. CD8 T cells were used in a methods study to benchmark molecular-identifier clustering-based TCR repertoire sequencing (MIDCIRS) and TCR RNA copy counting.

This clonotype has at least ten counts. Its antigen has not been determined. Within one base of it there is no much larger clone, and no base qualities were kept. Library generation was performed with PCR. The listed sequencing device is Illumina HiSeq 4000. Bulk TCR libraries were made following a previously described method, with the TCR primers given in Table S5. Total RNA was purified with the Qiagen AllPrep DNA/RNA kit. Before any analysis, reads coming from multiple sequencing runs of the same library were combined into one pool. For the original study's pipeline: Reads were retained only if an exact TCR constant sequence was present, and the retained reads were trimmed to 150 nt and grouped according to their 12-nt molecular barcodes. Within each barcode group, reads were sub-clustered at a 15% Levenshtein threshold, and quality-weighted consensus sequences were built per RNA molecule. Non-functional sequences were excluded, and lower-count sequences lying one edit away from another sequence were also excluded. Based on a fit of two negative binomial distributions, barcode sub-clusters having less than 20% of the maximum read count were discarded. The public reads were quality trimmed at Q25 with fastp and then assembled into clones with MiXCR by TCRdb, keeping productive beta chains. Duplicate CDR3 protein sequences are folded into a single record with the most common DNA and genes. TCRdb's processing, not the authors' own work, is the source of the V and J calls. The table for this sample lists some 320,000 distinct CDR3 sequences; about 21% of them were counted only once. The top ten hold roughly 0.86% of the sample.

Beyond this particular receptor, the publication reports: A single cell's worth of spiked-in Jurkat TCR RNA was reported detectable even among around 970,000 naive CD8 T cells. Highly expanded clone sizes could be underestimated if identical TCR molecules share a barcode. The naive libraries included spiked-in Jurkat TCR RNA (around 9 copies' worth), and this RNA is not part of the donor repertoire. When barcode sub-clustering was not used, chimeric consensus sequences inflated TCR diversity, with chimeras reaching as high as 47%. In CMV-specific effector cells, clones with more than 20 RNA copies contained over 98% of molecules, whereas in naive cells such clones contained under 1% of molecules. Modeling indicated around 3.2 TCR RNA copies recovered per cell, compared with 9 to 10 by digital PCR, which implies a capture efficiency of around 31%.

The germline V gene (reference sequence) sets CDR1 to MNHNY and CDR2 to SVGAGI. V is reduced by 5 bases and J by 4 bases, leaving a spacing of 14 bases between them. From the cysteine up to the phenylalanine, the CDR3 has a length of 14 residues. Only the CDR3 portion is preserved as DNA: 42 bases, with reading frame beginning at the first base. Libraries of naive CD8 T cells were built from around 18,000 to 910,000 sorted cells, with 10%, 30% or 50% of the purified RNA used. Naive CD8 T cells, defined as CD8+CD4-CCR7+CD45RA+, were FACS-sorted into RLT Plus buffer on a BD FACSAria II. Detection sensitivity was tested by spiking Jurkat RNA equal to roughly ten TCR copies' worth into samples containing roughly 19,000-1,100,000 naive CD8 T cells. CD8 T cells were enriched using RosetteSep CD8+ T Cell Enrichment Cocktail and Ficoll-Paque, and the enriched cells then underwent ACK red cell lysis.

In this chain, TRBV6-6 is recombined with TRBJ1-2; the D gene is perhaps TRBD1, from 5 matching bases. The TCR originated in a human donor in good health. Some libraries in this study had Jurkat cell RNA spiked in. Source material: naive CD8+ T cells from blood, with Jurkat cell RNA spiked in. This specimen's cell subset or site label, interpreted: FACS-sorted CD8+CD4-CCR7+CD45RA+ naive T cells. The DNA sequence reads TGTGCCAGCAGTGAACTCCAGGGAGGCTATGGCTACACCTTC. Its protein is CASSELQGGYGYTF.